The TCR beta chain under discussion was sequenced for a study of cytomegalovirus exposure and HLA in healthy donors. About the research overall: Genotyping of more than 300 donors showed that 65% to 90% belonged to the Caucasian-associated ancestry cluster.

Findings and caveats of the study: CMV serostatus stood as the only immune exposure information on hand. The investigators catalogued some 160 TCR beta chains as cytomegalovirus-associated.

PCR employed 60 Vbeta and 13 Jbeta primers. Measured with immunoSEQ multiplex PCR; TCRdb has only the in-frame clones, and not every one. This table holds some 140,000 clones, around 79% found once. The table lists this clone with a few counts. Antigen unknown. CDR3 size: 17 residues. Germline-derived CDR1 and CDR2 are KGHSY and FQNENV. V trimming: 4 bases; J trimming: 1 base; junction bases outside the gene matches: 11. Source material: PBMCs. This TCR was recovered from a man in his thirties or forties in good health and CMV-seropositive. The chain couples TRBV16 to TRBJ2-7; TRBD2 agrees at 9 bases. The CDR3 nucleotides read TGTGCCAGCAGCCGACTACTAGGACTAGCGAGTTCCTACGAGCAGTACTTC. It is translated as CASSRLLGLASSYEQYF.